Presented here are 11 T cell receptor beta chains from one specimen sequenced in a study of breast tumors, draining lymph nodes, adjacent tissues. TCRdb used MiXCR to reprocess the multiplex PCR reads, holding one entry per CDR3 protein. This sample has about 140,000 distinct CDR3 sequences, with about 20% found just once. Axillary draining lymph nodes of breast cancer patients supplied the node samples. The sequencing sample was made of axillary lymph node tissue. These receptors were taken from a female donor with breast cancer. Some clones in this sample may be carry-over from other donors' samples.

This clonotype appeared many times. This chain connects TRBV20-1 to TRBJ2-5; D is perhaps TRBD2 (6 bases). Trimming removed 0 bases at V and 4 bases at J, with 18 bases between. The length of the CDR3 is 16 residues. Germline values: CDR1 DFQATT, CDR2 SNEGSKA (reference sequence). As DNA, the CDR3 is TGCAGTGCTAGAGACCCTACGGGACTTAAAATAGAGACCCAGTACTTC. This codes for CSARDPTGLKIETQYF.

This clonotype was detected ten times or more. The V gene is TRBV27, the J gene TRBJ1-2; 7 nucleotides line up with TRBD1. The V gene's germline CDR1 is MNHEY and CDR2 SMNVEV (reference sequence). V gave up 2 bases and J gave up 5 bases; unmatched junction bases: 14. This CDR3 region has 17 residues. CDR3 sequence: CASSLRYERGRSYGYTF. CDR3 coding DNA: TGTGCCAGCAGTTTACGGTACGAGAGGGGGCGTTCGTATGGCTACACCTTC.

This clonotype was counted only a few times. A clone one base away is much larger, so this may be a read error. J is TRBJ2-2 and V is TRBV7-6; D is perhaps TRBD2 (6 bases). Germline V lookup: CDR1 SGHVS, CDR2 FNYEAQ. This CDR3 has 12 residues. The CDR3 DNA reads TGTGCCAGCAGCTTTGGGACTGGGGGGCTGTTTTTT. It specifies CASSFGTGGLFF.

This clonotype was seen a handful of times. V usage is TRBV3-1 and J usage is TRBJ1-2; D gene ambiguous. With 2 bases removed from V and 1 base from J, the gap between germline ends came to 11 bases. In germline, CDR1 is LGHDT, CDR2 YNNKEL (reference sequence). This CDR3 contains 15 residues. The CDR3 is CASSQRQGGNYGYTF. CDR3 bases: TGTGCCAGCAGCCAAAGACAAGGCGGTAACTATGGCTACACCTTC.

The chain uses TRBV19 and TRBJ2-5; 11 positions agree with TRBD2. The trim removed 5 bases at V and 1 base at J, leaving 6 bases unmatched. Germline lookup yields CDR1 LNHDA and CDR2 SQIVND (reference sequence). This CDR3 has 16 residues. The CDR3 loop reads CASSPRLAGFQETQYF. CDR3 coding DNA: TGTGCCAGTAGTCCGCGACTAGCGGGGTTCCAAGAGACCCAGTACTTC.

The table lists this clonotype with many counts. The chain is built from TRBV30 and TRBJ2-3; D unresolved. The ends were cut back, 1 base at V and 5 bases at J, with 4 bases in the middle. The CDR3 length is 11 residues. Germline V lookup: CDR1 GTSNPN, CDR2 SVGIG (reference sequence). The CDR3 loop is CAWSGRDTQYF. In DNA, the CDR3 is TGTGCCTGGAGTGGGCGAGATACGCAGTATTTT.

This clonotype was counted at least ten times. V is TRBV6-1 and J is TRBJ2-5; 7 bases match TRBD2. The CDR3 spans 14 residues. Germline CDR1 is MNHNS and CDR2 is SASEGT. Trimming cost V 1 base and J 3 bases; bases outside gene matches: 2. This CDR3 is CASSEGGGKETQYF. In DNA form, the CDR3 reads TGTGCCAGCAGTGAAGGGGGAGGGAAAGAGACCCAGTACTTC.

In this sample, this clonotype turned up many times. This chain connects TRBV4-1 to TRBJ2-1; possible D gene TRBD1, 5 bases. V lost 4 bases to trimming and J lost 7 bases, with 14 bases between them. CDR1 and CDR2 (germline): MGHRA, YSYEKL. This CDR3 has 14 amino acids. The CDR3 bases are TGCGCCAGCAGCCGGGCAGGGTCGCGTAATGAGCAGTTCTTC. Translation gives CASSRAGSRNEQFF.

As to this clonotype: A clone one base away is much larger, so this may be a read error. The CDR3 loop is CSASQAGEAGELFF. The DNA of the CDR3 is TGCAGTGCTTCCCAGGCGGGAGAGGCCGGGGAGCTGTTTTTT. The chain recombines TRBV20-1 with TRBJ2-2, with 7 bases identical to TRBD2. After removal of 5 bases from V and 6 bases from J, the junction contained 9 bases not matched to a gene. This CDR3 region has 14 residues. Per the germline V gene, CDR1 is DFQATT and CDR2 is SNEGSKA (reference sequence).

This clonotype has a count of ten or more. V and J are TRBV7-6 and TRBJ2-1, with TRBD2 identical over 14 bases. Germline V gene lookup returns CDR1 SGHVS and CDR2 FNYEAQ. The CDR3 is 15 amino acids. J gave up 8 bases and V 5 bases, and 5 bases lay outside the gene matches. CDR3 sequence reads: CASSETSGRGHEQFF. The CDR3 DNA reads TGTGCCAGCAGCGAGACTAGCGGGAGGGGCCATGAGCAGTTCTTC.

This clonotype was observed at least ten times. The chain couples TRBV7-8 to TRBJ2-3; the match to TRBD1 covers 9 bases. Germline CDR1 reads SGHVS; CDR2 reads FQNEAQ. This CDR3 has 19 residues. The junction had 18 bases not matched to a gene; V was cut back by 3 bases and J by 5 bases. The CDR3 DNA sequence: TGTGCCAGCAGCTTGGCTGAGAGGGACCGGGACAGGGTTCAAGATACGCAGTATTTT. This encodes CASSLAERDRDRVQDTQYF.